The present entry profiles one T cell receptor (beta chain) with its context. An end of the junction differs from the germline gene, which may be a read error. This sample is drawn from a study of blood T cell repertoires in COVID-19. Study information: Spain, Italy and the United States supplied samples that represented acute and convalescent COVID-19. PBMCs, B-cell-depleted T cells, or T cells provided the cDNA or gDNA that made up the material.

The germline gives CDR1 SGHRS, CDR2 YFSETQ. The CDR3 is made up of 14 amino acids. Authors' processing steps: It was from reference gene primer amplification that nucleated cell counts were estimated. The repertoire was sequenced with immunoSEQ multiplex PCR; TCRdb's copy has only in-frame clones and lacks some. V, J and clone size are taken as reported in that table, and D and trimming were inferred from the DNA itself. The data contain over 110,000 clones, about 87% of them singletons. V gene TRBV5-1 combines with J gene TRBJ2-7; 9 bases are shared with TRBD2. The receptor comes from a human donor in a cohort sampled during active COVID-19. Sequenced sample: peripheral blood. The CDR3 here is CASSAGGGNDLQLF. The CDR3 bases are TGCGCCAGCAGCGCGGGAGGGGGAAACGACCTGCAACTATTC. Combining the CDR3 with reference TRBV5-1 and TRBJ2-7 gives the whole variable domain KAGVTQTPRYLIKTRGQQVTLSCSPISGHRSVSWYQQTPGQGLQFLFEYFSETQRNKGNFPGRFSGRQFSNSRSEMNVSTLELGDSALYLCASSAGGGNDLQLFGPGTRLTVT.